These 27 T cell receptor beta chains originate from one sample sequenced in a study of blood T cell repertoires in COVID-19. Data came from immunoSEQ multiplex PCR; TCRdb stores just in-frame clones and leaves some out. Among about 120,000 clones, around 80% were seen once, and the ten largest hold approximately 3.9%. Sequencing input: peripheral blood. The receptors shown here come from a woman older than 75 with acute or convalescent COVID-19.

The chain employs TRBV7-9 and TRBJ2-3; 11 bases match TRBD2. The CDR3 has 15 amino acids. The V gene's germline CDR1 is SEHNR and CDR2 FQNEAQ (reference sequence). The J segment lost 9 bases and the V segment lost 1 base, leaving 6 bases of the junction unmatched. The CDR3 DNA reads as TGTGCCAGCAGCTTAGTGGGTAGCGGGGGGGCAACGCAGTATTTT. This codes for CASSLVGSGGATQYF.

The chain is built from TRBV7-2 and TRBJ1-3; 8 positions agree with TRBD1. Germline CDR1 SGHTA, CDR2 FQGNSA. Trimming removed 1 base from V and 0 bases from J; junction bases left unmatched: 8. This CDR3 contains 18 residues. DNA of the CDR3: TGTGCCAGCAGCTTAGGGACAGGGACTACCCTCTCTGGAAACACCATATATTTT. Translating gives CASSLGTGTTLSGNTIYF.

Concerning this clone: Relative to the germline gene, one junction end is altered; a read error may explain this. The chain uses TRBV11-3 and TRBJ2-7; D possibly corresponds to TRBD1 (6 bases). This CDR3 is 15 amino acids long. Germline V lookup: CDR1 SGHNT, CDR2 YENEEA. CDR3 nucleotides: TGTGCCAGCAGTTTAGCCCTACAGGGACCATACGAGCAGTACTTC. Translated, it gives CASSLALQGPYEQYF.

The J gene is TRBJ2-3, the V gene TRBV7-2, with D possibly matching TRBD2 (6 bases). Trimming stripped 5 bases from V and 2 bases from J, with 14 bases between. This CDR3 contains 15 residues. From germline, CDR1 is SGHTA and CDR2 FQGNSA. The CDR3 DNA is TGTGCCAGCAGCACGAGGAGGGAAGTCACAGATACGCAGTATTTT. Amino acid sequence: CASSTRREVTDTQYF. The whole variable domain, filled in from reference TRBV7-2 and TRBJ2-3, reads GAGVSQSPSNKVTEKGKDVELRCDPISGHTALYWYRQSLGQGLEFLIYFQGNSAPDKSGLPSDRFSAERTGGSVSTLTIQRTQQEDSAVYLCASSTRREVTDTQYFGPGTRLTVL.

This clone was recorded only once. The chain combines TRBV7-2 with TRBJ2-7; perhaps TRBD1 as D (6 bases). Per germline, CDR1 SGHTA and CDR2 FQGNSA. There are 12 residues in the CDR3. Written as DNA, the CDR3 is TGTGCAAGCGAGGTACAGGGTTACGAGCAGTACTTC. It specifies CASEVQGYEQYF.

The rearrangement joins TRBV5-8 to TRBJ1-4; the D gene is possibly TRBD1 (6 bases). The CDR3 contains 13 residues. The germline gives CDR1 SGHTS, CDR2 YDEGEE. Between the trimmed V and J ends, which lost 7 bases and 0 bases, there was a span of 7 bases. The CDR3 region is CASEGATNEKLFF. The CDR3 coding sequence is TGTGCCAGCGAGGGGGCAACTAATGAAAAACTGTTTTTT.

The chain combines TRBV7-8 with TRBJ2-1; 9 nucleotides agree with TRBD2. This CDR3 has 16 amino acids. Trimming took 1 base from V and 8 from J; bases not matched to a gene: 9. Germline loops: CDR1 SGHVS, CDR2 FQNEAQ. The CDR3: CASSLGGGRARDEQFF. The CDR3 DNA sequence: TGTGCCAGCAGCTTAGGTGGCGGGAGGGCCAGAGATGAGCAGTTCTTC.

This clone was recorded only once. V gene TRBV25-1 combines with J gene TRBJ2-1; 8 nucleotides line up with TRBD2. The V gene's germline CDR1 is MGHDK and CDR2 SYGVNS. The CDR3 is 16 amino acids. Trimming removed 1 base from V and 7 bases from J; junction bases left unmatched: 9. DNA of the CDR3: TGTGCCAGCAGTGAATCTCTAGGACTAGCCCTTAATGAGCAGTTCTTC. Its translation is CASSESLGLALNEQFF.

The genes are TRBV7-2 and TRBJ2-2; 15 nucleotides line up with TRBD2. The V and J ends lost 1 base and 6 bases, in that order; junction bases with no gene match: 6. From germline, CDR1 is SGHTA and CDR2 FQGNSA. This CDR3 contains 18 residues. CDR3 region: CASSLGGLAGGTSGELFF. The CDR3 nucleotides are TGTGCCAGCAGCTTAGGGGGACTAGCGGGAGGCACTTCCGGGGAGCTGTTTTTT.

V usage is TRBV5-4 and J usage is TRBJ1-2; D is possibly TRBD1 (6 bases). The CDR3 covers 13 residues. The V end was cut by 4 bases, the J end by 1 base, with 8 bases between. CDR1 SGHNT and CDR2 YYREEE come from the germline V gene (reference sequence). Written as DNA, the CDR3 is TGTGCCAGCAGCGTGGACAGTAACTATGGCTACACCTTC. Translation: CASSVDSNYGYTF.

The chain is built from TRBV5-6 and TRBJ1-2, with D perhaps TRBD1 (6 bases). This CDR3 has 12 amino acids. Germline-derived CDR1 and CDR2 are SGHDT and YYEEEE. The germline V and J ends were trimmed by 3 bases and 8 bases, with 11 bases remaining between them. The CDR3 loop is CASSSTGGGYTF. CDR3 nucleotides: TGTGCCAGCAGCTCGACAGGAGGCGGCTACACCTTC.

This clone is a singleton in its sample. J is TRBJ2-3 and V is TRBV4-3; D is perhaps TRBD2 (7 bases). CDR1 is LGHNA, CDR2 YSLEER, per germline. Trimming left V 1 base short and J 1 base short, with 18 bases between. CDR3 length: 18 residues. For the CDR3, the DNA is TGCGCCAGCAGCCAAGCTCTTGGTGGGGGGGCTCGCACAGATACGCAGTATTTT. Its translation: CASSQALGGGARTDTQYF.

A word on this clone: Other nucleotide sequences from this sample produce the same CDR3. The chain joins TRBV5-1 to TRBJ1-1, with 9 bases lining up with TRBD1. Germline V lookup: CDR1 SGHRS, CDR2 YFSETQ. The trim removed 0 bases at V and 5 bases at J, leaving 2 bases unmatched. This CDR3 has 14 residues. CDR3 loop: CASSLDRGQTEAFF. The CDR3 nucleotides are TGCGCCAGCAGCTTGGACAGGGGGCAGACTGAAGCTTTCTTT.

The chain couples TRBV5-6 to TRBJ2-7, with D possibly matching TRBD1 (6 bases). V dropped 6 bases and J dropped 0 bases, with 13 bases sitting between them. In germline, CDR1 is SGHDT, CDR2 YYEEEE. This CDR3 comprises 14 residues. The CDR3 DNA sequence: TGTGCCAGCACCCTCGACAGGAGCTCCTACGAGCAGTACTTC. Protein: CASTLDRSSYEQYF. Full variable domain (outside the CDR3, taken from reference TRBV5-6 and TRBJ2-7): DAGVTQSPTHLIKTRGQQVTLRCSPKSGHDTVSWYQQALGQGPQFIFQYYEEEERQRGNFPDRFSGHQFPNYSSELNVNALLLGDSALYLCASTLDRSSYEQYFGPGTRLTVT.

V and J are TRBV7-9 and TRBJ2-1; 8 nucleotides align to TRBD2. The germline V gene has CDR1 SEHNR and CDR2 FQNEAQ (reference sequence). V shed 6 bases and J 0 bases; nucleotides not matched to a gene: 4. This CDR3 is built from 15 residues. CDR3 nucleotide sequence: TGTGCCAGCAGGCGGGGGGAGAGCTCCTACAATGAGCAGTTCTTC. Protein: CASRRGESSYNEQFF. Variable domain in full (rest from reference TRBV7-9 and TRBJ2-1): DTGVSQNPRHKITKRGQNVTFRCDPISEHNRLYWYRQTLGQGPEFLTYFQNEAQLEKSRLLSDRFSAERPKGSFSTLEIQRTEQGDSAMYLCASRRGESSYNEQFFGPGTRLTVL.

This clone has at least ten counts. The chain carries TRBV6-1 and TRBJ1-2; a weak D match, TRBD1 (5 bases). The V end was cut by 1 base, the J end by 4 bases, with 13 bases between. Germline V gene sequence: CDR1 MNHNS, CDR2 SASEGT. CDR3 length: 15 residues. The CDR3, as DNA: TGTGCCAGCAGTGAAGGGGGGGGAGAAACCTATGGCTACACCTTC. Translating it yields CASSEGGGETYGYTF.

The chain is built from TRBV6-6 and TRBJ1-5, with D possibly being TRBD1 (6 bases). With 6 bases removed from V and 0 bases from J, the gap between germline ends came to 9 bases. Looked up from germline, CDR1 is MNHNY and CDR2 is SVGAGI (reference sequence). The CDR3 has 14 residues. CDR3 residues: CASSPDSSNQPQHF. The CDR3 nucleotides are TGTGCCAGCAGCCCGGACAGTAGCAATCAGCCCCAGCATTTT.

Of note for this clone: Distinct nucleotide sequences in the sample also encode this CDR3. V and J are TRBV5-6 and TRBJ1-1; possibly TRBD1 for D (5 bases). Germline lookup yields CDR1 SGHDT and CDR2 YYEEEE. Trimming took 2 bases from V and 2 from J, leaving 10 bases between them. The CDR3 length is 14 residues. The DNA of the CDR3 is TGTGCCAGCAGCTTACGGGGGATTAACACTGAAGCTTTCTTT. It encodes CASSLRGINTEAFF.

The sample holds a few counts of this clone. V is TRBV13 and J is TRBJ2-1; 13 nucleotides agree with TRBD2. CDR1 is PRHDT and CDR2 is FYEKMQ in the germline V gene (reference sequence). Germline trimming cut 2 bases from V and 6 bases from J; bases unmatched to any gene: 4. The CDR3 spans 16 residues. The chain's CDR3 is CASSLKLAGGTNEQFF. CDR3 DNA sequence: TGTGCCAGCAGCTTAAAACTAGCGGGGGGGACCAATGAGCAGTTCTTC.

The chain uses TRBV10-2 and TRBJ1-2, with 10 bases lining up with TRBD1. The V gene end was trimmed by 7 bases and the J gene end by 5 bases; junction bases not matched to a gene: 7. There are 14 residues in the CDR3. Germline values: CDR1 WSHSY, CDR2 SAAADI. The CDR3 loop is CASTPTGGGYGYTF. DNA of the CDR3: TGCGCCAGCACTCCGACAGGGGGCGGGTATGGCTACACCTTC.

CDR3 region: CASSQDPAGTEAFF. In DNA, the CDR3 is TGTGCCAGCAGCCAAGATCCGGCGGGCACTGAAGCTTTCTTT. The genes are TRBV3-1 (or the pseudogene TRBV3-2) and TRBJ1-1; no clear D gene. This CDR3 region has 14 residues. Germline lookup yields CDR1 LGHDT and CDR2 YNNKEL (reference sequence). Trimming stripped 0 bases from V and 4 bases from J, with 9 bases between.

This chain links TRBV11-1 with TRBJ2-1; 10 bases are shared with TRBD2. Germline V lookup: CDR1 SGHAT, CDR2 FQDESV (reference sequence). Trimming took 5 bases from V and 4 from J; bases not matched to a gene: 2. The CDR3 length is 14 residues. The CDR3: CASSPSGRYNEQFF. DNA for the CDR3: TGTGCCAGCAGCCCTAGCGGGAGATACAATGAGCAGTTCTTC.

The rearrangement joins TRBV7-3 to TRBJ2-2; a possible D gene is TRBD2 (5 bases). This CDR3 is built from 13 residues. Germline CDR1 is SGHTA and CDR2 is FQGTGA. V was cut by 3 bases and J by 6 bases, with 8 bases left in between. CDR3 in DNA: TGTGCCAGCAGCTTGGGAGTGGCCGGGGAGCTGTTTTTT. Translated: CASSLGVAGELFF.

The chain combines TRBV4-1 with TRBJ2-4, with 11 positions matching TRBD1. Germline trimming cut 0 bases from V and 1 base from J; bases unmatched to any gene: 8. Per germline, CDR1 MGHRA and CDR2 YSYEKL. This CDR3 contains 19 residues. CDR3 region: CASSQDRGQGEWAKNIQYF. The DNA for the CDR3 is TGCGCCAGCAGCCAAGATAGGGGACAGGGGGAGTGGGCCAAAAACATTCAGTACTTC.

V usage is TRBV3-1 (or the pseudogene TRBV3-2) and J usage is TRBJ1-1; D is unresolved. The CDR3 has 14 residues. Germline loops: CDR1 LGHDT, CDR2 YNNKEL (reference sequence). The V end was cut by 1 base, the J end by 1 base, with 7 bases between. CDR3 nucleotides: TGTGCCAGCAGCCAAGGGGCAGCGAACACTGAAGCTTTCTTT. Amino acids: CASSQGAANTEAFF.

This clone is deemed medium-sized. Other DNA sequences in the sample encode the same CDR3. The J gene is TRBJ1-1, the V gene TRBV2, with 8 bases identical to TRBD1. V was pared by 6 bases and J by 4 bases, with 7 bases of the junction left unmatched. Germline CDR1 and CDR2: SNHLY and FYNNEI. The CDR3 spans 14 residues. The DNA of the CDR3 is TGTGCCAGCAGAGGACAGGGAGAGGGCACTGAAGCTTTCTTT. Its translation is CASRGQGEGTEAFF.

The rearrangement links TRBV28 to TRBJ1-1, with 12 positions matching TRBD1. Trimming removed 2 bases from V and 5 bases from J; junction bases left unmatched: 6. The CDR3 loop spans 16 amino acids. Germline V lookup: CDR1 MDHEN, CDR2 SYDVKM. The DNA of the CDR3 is TGTGCCAGCAGTTTAAGGGGGGGACAGGGGGCGACTGAAGCTTTCTTT. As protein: CASSLRGGQGATEAFF.